One and the same sample provided the 22 T cell receptor beta chains below, sequenced in a study of blood T cell repertoires in COVID-19. Sequenced by immunoSEQ multiplex PCR; TCRdb stores in-frame clones only, minus some. The table has around 100,000 clones, 88% seen once. Sequenced material: peripheral blood. Receptor source: a human donor in a cohort sampled during active COVID-19.

V is TRBV29-1 and J is TRBJ1-6; 7 nucleotides line up with TRBD1. Germline CDR1 SQVTM, CDR2 ANQGSEA. There are 13 residues in the CDR3. Trimming removed 4 bases from V and 7 bases from J; junction bases left unmatched: 4. CDR3 nucleotides: TGCAGCGTTGCCAGGGGGAGGAATTCACCCCTCCACTTT. This encodes CSVARGRNSPLHF.

The V and J genes are TRBV5-8 and TRBJ1-5, with 7 bases aligning to TRBD1. CDR3 size: 15 residues. Germline CDR1 and CDR2: SGHTS and YDEGEE. J lost 4 bases, V lost 0 bases, and 4 bases had no gene match. The CDR3 spells CASSLAGTDNQPQHF. CDR3 nucleotide sequence: TGTGCCAGCAGCTTGGCCGGGACAGATAATCAGCCCCAGCATTTT.

The chain couples TRBV19 to TRBJ2-7; TRBD2 aligns across 8 bases. Germline trimming cut 5 bases from V and 3 bases from J; bases unmatched to any gene: 6. The CDR3 loop spans 14 amino acids. CDR1 LNHDA and CDR2 SQIVND come from the germline V gene (reference sequence). The CDR3 region is CASSAGGGVYEQYF. CDR3 coding DNA: TGTGCCAGTAGTGCGGGGGGAGGGGTCTACGAGCAGTACTTC.

The chain employs TRBV4-1 and TRBJ1-4, with D uncertain. This CDR3 spans 17 amino acids. Germline lookup yields CDR1 MGHRA and CDR2 YSYEKL. V was pared by 1 base and J by 7 bases, with 19 bases between. CDR3 DNA: TGCGCCAGCAGCCAAGTGTCCGCGAGGGAGAAAGGTGAAAAACTGTTTTTT. This gives the protein CASSQVSAREKGEKLFF.

The CDR3 DNA sequence: TGCAGCGTTGGTACGGGAGGTAGAGAGACCCAGTACTTC. The encoded protein is CSVGTGGRETQYF. The chain has TRBV29-1 and TRBJ2-5, with 7 nucleotides matching TRBD2. Germline assignment: CDR1 SQVTM and CDR2 ANQGSEA. The trim removed 4 bases at V and 4 bases at J, leaving 6 bases unmatched. There are 13 residues in the CDR3. Full variable domain (missing parts from reference TRBV29-1 and TRBJ2-5): SAVISQKPSRDICQRGTSLTIQCQVDSQVTMMFWYRQQPGQSLTLIATANQGSEATYESGFVIDKFPISRPNLTFSTLTVSNMSPEDSSIYLCSVGTGGRETQYFGPGTRLLVL.

This clone was seen more than once but under ten times. This sequence joins TRBV19 and TRBJ2-3, with D perhaps TRBD1 (5 bases). Per the germline V gene, CDR1 is LNHDA and CDR2 is SQIVND (reference sequence). The CDR3 loop spans 19 amino acids. Trimming removed 3 bases at V and 2 bases at J, with 24 bases between. The CDR3 sequence: CASSIRPPQVQITTDTQYF. CDR3 DNA: TGTGCCAGTAGTATTAGGCCCCCACAGGTGCAGATTACCACAGATACGCAGTATTTT.

This chain uses TRBV10-3 with TRBJ2-7; 13 nucleotides agree with TRBD2. Germline trimming cut 8 bases from V and 5 bases from J; bases unmatched to any gene: 6. Germline V gives CDR1 ENHRY, CDR2 SYGVKD. The CDR3 length is 14 residues. Written as DNA, the CDR3 is TGTGCCATCGCAAGGACTAGCGGGGGTAACGAGCAGTACTTC. Translation: CAIARTSGGNEQYF.

The chain has TRBV6-1 and TRBJ1-1; 8 nucleotides match TRBD1. Germline CDR1 reads MNHNS; CDR2 reads SASEGT. The V gene end was trimmed by 7 bases and the J gene end by 3 bases; junction bases not matched to a gene: 16. The CDR3 is 17 amino acids. The CDR3 is CASNDYSRGRLDTEAFF. CDR3 DNA: TGTGCCAGCAATGATTATTCCAGGGGGCGTCTCGACACTGAAGCTTTCTTT.

The chain has TRBV6-5 and TRBJ1-2; D possibly corresponds to TRBD1 (6 bases). Trimming removed 7 bases from V and 8 bases from J, with 20 bases in between. The CDR3 consists of 14 residues. Germline V CDR1 and CDR2: MNHEY, SVGAGI. CDR3 loop: CASKTSGTPWGYTF. The CDR3 DNA reads as TGTGCCAGCAAAACCAGCGGGACACCATGGGGCTACACCTTC.

V usage is TRBV5-1 and J usage is TRBJ1-2; 7 bases match TRBD1. The germline V gene has CDR1 SGHRS and CDR2 YFSETQ. The V and J ends lost 6 bases and 10 bases, in that order; junction bases with no gene match: 12. This CDR3 has 13 residues. CDR3 nucleotide sequence: TGCGCCAGCACCCGAGATACAGGGGTCGACTACACCTTC. Residues: CASTRDTGVDYTF.

This rearrangement joins TRBV12-5 to TRBJ1-1; the D gene is possibly TRBD1 (6 bases). V was shortened by 7 bases and J by 7 bases, with 16 bases between the two germline ends. Per germline, CDR1 LGHNT and CDR2 FRNRAP. This CDR3 contains 13 residues. As DNA, the CDR3 is TGTGCTAGTGCCGTCGACAGGACGGGTGAAGCTTTCTTT. Its translation is CASAVDRTGEAFF.

This chain's CDR3 is CASSPDRNQPQHF. The CDR3 bases are TGTGCCAGCAGCCCGGACAGGAATCAGCCCCAGCATTTT. The chain links TRBV3-1 (or the pseudogene TRBV3-2) to TRBJ1-5; 7 bases align to TRBD1. The CDR3 spans 13 residues. Germline values: CDR1 LGHDT, CDR2 YNNKEL (reference sequence). The J segment lost 4 bases and the V segment lost 4 bases, leaving 1 base of the junction unmatched.

CDR3 sequence: CASSLGAGGEQYF. Written as DNA, the CDR3 is TGTGCCAGCAGCTTAGGGGCAGGGGGCGAGCAGTACTTC. The gene calls are TRBV11-3 and TRBJ2-7; 7 bases fit TRBD1. From germline, CDR1 is SGHNT and CDR2 YENEEA. Trimming at V came to 1 base and at J to 6 bases, leaving 3 bases not matched to a gene. CDR3 length: 13 residues.

The chain employs TRBV27 and TRBJ2-2; 11 bases agree with TRBD2. The CDR3 runs to 15 residues. Germline V lookup: CDR1 MNHEY, CDR2 SMNVEV (reference sequence). With V trimmed by 5 bases and J by 5 bases, 4 bases remained unmatched. For the CDR3, the DNA is TGTGCCAGCAGTAGTAGCGGGAGGGGTACCGGGGAGCTGTTTTTT. It codes for CASSSSGRGTGELFF.

This chain connects TRBV6-6 to TRBJ2-7; TRBD1 aligns across 8 bases. The CDR3 is 15 amino acids. CDR1 and CDR2 (germline): MNHNY, SVGAGI (reference sequence). Germline trimming cut 5 bases from V and 4 bases from J; bases unmatched to any gene: 10. The DNA for the CDR3 is TGTGCCAGCAGTCTTGGACAGGGAGGTATGTACGAGCAGTACTTC. Translating gives CASSLGQGGMYEQYF.

The V call is TRBV4-1, the J call TRBJ2-5, with D hard to call. Germline lookup yields CDR1 MGHRA and CDR2 YSYEKL. This CDR3 is built from 12 residues. Trimming left V 3 bases short and J 5 bases short, with 7 bases between. The CDR3 protein is CASSHVEETQYF. The CDR3 DNA sequence: TGCGCCAGCAGCCATGTTGAGGAGACCCAGTACTTC.

The chain links TRBV5-4 to TRBJ2-5; TRBD1 matches at 7 bases. The germline gives CDR1 SGHNT, CDR2 YYREEE (reference sequence). The CDR3 runs 13 residues. The J segment lost 5 bases and the V segment lost 2 bases, leaving 3 bases of the junction unmatched. The CDR3 reads CASSFRTGETQYF. The CDR3 region has the DNA TGTGCCAGCAGCTTTAGGACAGGCGAGACCCAGTACTTC. Variable domain in full (rest from reference TRBV5-4 and TRBJ2-5): ETGVTQSPTHLIKTRGQQVTLRCSSQSGHNTVSWYQQALGQGPQFIFQYYREEENGRGNFPPRFSGLQFPNYSSELNVNALELDDSALYLCASSFRTGETQYFGPGTRLLVL.

The J gene is TRBJ2-4, the V gene TRBV18, with D possibly TRBD1 on 6 matching bases. Germline-derived CDR1 and CDR2 are KGHSH and LQKENI. Trimming stripped 3 bases from V and 15 bases from J, with 12 bases between. The CDR3 sequence is 11 residues long. CDR3 region: CASSPLDRLYF. The CDR3 DNA follows: TGTGCCAGCTCACCTTTGGACAGATTGTACTTC.

The CDR3 DNA follows: TGTGCCAGTAGCCAGGGGGTCGTGGTTTATGGCTACACCTTC. It translates to CASSQGVVVYGYTF. The V and J genes are TRBV19 and TRBJ1-2; TRBD1 agrees at 7 bases. From germline, CDR1 is LNHDA and CDR2 SQIVND (reference sequence). CDR3 length: 14 residues. Trimming took 6 bases from V and 5 from J; bases not matched to a gene: 9. Filled out from reference TRBV19 and TRBJ1-2, the complete variable domain reads DGGITQSPKYLFRKEGQNVTLSCEQNLNHDAMYWYRQDPGQGLRLIYYSQIVNDFQKGDIAEGYSVSREKKESFPLTVTSAQKNPTAFYLCASSQGVVVYGYTFGSGTRLTVV.

V gene TRBV27 combines with J gene TRBJ2-7, with TRBD1 identical over 9 bases. Germline lookup yields CDR1 MNHEY and CDR2 SMNVEV (reference sequence). The CDR3 runs 17 residues. J was trimmed by 5 bases and V by 6 bases; bases with no gene match: 17. The CDR3 is CASRGPITGTGIHEQYF. CDR3 bases: TGTGCCAGCAGAGGACCTATTACCGGGACAGGGATCCACGAGCAGTACTTC.

The chain combines TRBV6-2 or TRBV6-3 with TRBJ2-3; the D gene is possibly TRBD1 (6 bases). V was clipped by 2 bases and J by 7 bases, with 16 bases between them. The germline gives CDR1 MNHEY, CDR2 SVGEGT. The CDR3 totals 15 residues. CDR3: CASSYGGGGSNTQYF. The CDR3 DNA is TGTGCCAGCAGTTACGGGGGCGGCGGATCGAATACGCAGTATTTT.

The genes are TRBV6-2 or TRBV6-3 and TRBJ2-4; possibly TRBD2 for D (5 bases). Germline V gene sequence: CDR1 MNHEY, CDR2 SVGEGT. Trimming shortened V by 6 bases and J by 0 bases, and 12 bases separated the two germline ends. CDR3 length equals 15 residues. The chain's CDR3 is CASSPGLVAKNIQYF. As DNA, the CDR3 is TGTGCCAGCAGCCCCGGACTGGTAGCCAAAAACATTCAGTACTTC.